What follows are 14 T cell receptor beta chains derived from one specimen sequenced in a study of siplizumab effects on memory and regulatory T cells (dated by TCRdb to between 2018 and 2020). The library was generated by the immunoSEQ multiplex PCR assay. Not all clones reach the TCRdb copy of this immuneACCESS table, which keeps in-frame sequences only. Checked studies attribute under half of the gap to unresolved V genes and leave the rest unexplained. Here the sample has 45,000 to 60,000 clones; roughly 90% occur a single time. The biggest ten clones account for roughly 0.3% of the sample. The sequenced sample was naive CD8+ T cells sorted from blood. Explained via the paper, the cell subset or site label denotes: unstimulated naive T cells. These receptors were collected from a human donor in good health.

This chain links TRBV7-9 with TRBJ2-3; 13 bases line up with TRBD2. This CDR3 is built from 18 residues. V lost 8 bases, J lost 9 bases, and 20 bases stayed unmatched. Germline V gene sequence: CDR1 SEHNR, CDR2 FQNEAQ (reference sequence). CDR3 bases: TGTGCCAGCGTTAGGCAGACTAGCGGGGGGTACCCGATAAGGACGCAGTATTTT. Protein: CASVRQTSGGYPIRTQYF.

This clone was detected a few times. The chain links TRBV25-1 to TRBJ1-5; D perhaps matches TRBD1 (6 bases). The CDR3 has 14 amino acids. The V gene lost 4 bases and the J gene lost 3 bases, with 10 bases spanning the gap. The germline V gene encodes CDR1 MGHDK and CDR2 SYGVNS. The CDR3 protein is CASSGTAFNQPQHF. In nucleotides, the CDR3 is TGTGCCAGCAGTGGGACAGCCTTCAATCAGCCCCAGCATTTT.

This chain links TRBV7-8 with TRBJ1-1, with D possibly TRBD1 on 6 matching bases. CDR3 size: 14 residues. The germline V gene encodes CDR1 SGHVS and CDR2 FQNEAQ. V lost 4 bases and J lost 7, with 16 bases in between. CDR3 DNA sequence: TGTGCCAGCAGCTCTACAGGGCCGGGTAATGAAGCTTTCTTT. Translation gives CASSSTGPGNEAFF.

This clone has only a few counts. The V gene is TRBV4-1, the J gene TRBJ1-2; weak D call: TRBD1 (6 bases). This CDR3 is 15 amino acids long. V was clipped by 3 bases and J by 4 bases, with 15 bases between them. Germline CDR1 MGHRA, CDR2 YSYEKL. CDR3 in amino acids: CASSQEDRPGYGYTF. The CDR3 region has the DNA TGCGCCAGCAGCCAGGAAGACAGGCCTGGCTATGGCTACACCTTC.

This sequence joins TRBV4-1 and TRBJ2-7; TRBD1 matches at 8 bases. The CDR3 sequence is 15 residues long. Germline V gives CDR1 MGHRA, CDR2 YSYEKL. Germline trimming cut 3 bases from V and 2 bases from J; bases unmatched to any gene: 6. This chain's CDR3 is CASSHLAGGAYEQYF. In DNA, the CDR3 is TGCGCCAGCAGCCATCTAGCAGGGGGCGCCTACGAGCAGTACTTC.

The CDR3 DNA reads TGTGCCAGTAGTATTTGGGGGCCAGCTTTCCCCTACGAGCAGTACTTC. Its translation is CASSIWGPAFPYEQYF. The chain carries TRBV19 and TRBJ2-7; tentative D call: TRBD1 (6 bases). Per the germline V gene, CDR1 is LNHDA and CDR2 is SQIVND (reference sequence). V was trimmed by 3 bases and J by 2 bases, leaving 17 bases between them. The CDR3 has 16 amino acids.

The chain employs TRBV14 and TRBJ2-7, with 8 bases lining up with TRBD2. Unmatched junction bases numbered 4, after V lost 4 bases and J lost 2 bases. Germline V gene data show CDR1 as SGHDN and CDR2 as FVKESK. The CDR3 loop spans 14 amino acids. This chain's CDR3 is CASSPGLGTYEQYF. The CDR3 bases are TGTGCCAGCAGCCCGGGACTAGGGACCTACGAGCAGTACTTC.

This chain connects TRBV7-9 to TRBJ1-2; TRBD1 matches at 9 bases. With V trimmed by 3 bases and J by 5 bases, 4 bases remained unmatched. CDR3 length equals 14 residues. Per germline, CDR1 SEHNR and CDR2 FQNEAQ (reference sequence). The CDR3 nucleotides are TGTGCCAGCAGCTTCCCTGGACAGGGGTATGGCTACACCTTC. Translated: CASSFPGQGYGYTF.

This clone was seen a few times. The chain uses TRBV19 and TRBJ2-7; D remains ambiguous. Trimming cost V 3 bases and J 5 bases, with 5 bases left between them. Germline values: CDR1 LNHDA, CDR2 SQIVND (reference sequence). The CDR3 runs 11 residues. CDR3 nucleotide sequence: TGTGCCAGTAGTATCGGGCACGAGCAGTACTTC. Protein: CASSIGHEQYF.

The CDR3 DNA reads as TGCGCCAGCAGCTTTCCCGGGACAGACTACGAGCAGTACTTC. It translates to CASSFPGTDYEQYF. The V and J genes are TRBV4-1 and TRBJ2-7; 7 bases match TRBD1. Unmatched junction bases numbered 7, after V lost 5 bases and J lost 3 bases. This CDR3 has 14 residues. CDR1 MGHRA and CDR2 YSYEKL come from the germline V gene.

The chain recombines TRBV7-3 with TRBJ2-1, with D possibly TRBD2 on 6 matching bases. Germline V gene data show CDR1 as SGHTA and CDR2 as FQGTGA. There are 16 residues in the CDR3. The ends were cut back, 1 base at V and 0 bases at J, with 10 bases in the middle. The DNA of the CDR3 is TGTGCCAGCAGCTTAATGGGCGGGAACTCCTACAATGAGCAGTTCTTC. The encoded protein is CASSLMGGNSYNEQFF.

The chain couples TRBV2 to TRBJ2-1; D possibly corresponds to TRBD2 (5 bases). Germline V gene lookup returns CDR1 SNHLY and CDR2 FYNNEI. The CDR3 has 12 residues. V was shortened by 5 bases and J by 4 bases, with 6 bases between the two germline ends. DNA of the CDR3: TGTGCCAGCAGTTGGGAGTACAATGAGCAGTTCTTC. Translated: CASSWEYNEQFF.

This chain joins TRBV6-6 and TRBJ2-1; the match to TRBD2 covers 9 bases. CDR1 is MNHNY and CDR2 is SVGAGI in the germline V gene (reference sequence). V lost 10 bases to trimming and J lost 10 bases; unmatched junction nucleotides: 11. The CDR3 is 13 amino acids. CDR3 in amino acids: CATATSGPTEQFF. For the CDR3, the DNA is TGTGCCACCGCCACTAGCGGGCCTACAGAGCAGTTCTTC.

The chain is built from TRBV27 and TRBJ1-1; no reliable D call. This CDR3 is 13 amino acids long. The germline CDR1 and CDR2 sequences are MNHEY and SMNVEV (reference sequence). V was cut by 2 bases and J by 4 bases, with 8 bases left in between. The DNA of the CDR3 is TGTGCCAGCAGTTTAGGTATAAGCACTGAAGCTTTCTTT. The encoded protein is CASSLGISTEAFF.